Each of the 11 T cell receptor beta chains below was sequenced from the same sample in a study of siplizumab effects on memory and regulatory T cells (dated by TCRdb to about 2019). The library was obtained by the immunoSEQ multiplex PCR assay. TCRdb mirrors the immuneACCESS table, restricted to in-frame sequences. Some clones are absent from its copies; in checked studies, under half trace to an unresolved V gene, and the reason for the others is unknown. The sample yields roughly 97,000 clones; about 93% were counted once. Together, the top ten hold roughly 0.62% of the sample. Sequenced material: Tregs sorted from blood. Receptors originate from a human donor in good health.

The chain joins TRBV6-1 to TRBJ2-7, with 13 positions matching TRBD2. The germline V gene encodes CDR1 MNHNS and CDR2 SASEGT. This CDR3 has 15 residues. With V trimmed by 3 bases and J by 4 bases, 3 bases remained unmatched. Here the CDR3 DNA reads TGTGCCAGCAGTGAGGGACTAGCGGGGTCTTACGAGCAGTACTTC. Translation: CASSEGLAGSYEQYF.

As to this clone: The same CDR3 can be traced to other DNA sequences in this sample. The gene calls are TRBV7-9 and TRBJ1-2; D is unclear. This CDR3 is 11 amino acids long. Trimming stripped 1 base from V and 7 bases from J, with 4 bases between. Per the germline V gene, CDR1 is SEHNR and CDR2 is FQNEAQ (reference sequence). CDR3 region: CASSLDSGYTF. In DNA form, the CDR3 reads TGTGCCAGCAGCTTAGACTCTGGCTACACCTTC. Full variable domain (rest looked up from reference TRBV7-9 and TRBJ1-2): DTGVSQNPRHKITKRGQNVTFRCDPISEHNRLYWYRQTLGQGPEFLTYFQNEAQLEKSRLLSDRFSAERPKGSFSTLEIQRTEQGDSAMYLCASSLDSGYTFGSGTRLTVV.

The chain uses TRBV6-6 and TRBJ2-2; 8 bases are shared with TRBD1. Trimming at V came to 3 bases and at J to 4 bases, leaving 7 bases not matched to a gene. This CDR3 is 16 amino acids long. Germline V lookup: CDR1 MNHNY, CDR2 SVGAGI (reference sequence). The CDR3 region has the DNA TGTGCCAGCAGTTATGGGACAGGAGCACGCACCGGGGAGCTGTTTTTT. Translating gives CASSYGTGARTGELFF.

The chain uses TRBV11-2 and TRBJ2-3, with no clear D. Germline V gives CDR1 SGHAT, CDR2 FQNNGV. V lost 1 base to trimming and J lost 0 bases, with 17 bases between them. CDR3 length: 18 amino acids. The CDR3, as DNA: TGTGCCAGCAGCTTAGGGAAAGGAGTCTCAGTTAGCACAGATACGCAGTATTTT. Its protein product is CASSLGKGVSVSTDTQYF.

This sequence joins TRBV5-1 and TRBJ2-2; D might be TRBD1 (6 bases). The CDR3 length is 16 residues. V lost 0 bases and J 2 bases, leaving 11 bases between the germline ends. Germline values: CDR1 SGHRS, CDR2 YFSETQ. The CDR3 nucleotides read TGCGCCAGCAGCTTGGCCGGGACACTAAACACCGGGGAGCTGTTTTTT. Residues: CASSLAGTLNTGELFF.

This chain connects TRBV5-1 to TRBJ2-7; D unresolved. The V gene's germline CDR1 is SGHRS and CDR2 YFSETQ. The CDR3 runs 12 residues. Trimming pared 1 base from V and 3 bases from J, leaving 5 bases between. CDR3 coding DNA: TGCGCCAGCAGCTTGTCTGGCTACGAGCAGTACTTC. Amino acid sequence: CASSLSGYEQYF.

This clone is a singleton in its sample. The chain links TRBV6-5 to TRBJ2-2; TRBD2 matches 8 bases. The junction had 6 bases not matched to a gene; V was cut back by 7 bases and J by 5 bases. The CDR3 is 14 residues long. CDR1 is MNHEY and CDR2 is SVGAGI in the germline V gene. CDR3 sequence reads: CASKSGSGTGELFF. The CDR3 DNA is TGTGCCAGCAAAAGCGGGAGTGGGACCGGGGAGCTGTTTTTT.

This clone was counted a few times. V and J are TRBV7-3 and TRBJ2-1; D unresolved. Deletions cut 5 bases from V and 2 bases from J, with 16 bases between. The CDR3 spans 16 residues. CDR1 SGHTA and CDR2 FQGTGA come from the germline V gene. The CDR3 DNA sequence: TGTGCCAGCAGCCGATCTAGTGATTTCCCCTACAATGAGCAGTTCTTC. Amino acid sequence: CASSRSSDFPYNEQFF.

The chain couples TRBV6-5 to TRBJ2-5, with D tentatively TRBD2 (6 bases). The DNA end is a closer match to TRBJ2-7, so the J assignment may be wrong. The CDR3 is 15 amino acids. The germline V gene encodes CDR1 MNHEY and CDR2 SVGAGI. The CDR3 is CASSYGLARTYEQYF. The DNA for the CDR3 is TGTGCCAGCAGTTACGGCCTAGCGCGCACCTACGAGCAGTACTTC.

The chain couples TRBV7-9 to TRBJ1-3; D is perhaps TRBD1 (6 bases). CDR1 and CDR2 from the germline V gene are SEHNR and FQNEAQ (reference sequence). V was cut by 5 bases and J by 0 bases, with 11 bases left in between. The CDR3 runs 15 residues. The CDR3: CASSTPTGSGNTIYF. For the CDR3, the DNA is TGTGCCAGCAGCACCCCGACAGGCTCTGGAAACACCATATATTTT.

This rearrangement joins TRBV9 to TRBJ2-3; 12 positions agree with TRBD1. The CDR3 spans 16 residues. From germline, CDR1 is SGDLS and CDR2 YYNGEE. The junction had 7 bases not matched to a gene; V was cut back by 2 bases and J by 6 bases. CDR3 coding DNA: TGTGCCAGCAGCGTTACCGGGACAGGGGGCTGGGATACGCAGTATTTT. Encoded protein: CASSVTGTGGWDTQYF.